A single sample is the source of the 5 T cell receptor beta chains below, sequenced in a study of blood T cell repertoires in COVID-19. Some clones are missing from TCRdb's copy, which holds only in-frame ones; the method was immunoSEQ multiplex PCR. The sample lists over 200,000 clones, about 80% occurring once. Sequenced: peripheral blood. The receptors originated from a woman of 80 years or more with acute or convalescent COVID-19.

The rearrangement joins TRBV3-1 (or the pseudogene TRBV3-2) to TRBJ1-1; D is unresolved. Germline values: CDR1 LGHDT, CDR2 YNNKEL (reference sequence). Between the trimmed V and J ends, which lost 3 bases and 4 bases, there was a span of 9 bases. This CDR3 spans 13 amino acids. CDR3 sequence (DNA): TGTGCCAGCAGCCAGACCTCGGGCACTGAAGCTTTCTTT. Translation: CASSQTSGTEAFF.

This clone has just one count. DNA for the CDR3: TGTGCCAGCAGCAATCAACCCTTCGACAGGGACAATGAGCAGTTCTTC. This gives the protein CASSNQPFDRDNEQFF. The chain employs TRBV2 and TRBJ2-1; 7 bases match TRBD1. With 6 bases clipped from V and 5 bases from J, the junction kept 13 bases outside the gene matches. The length of the CDR3 is 16 residues. Germline CDR1 SNHLY, CDR2 FYNNEI.

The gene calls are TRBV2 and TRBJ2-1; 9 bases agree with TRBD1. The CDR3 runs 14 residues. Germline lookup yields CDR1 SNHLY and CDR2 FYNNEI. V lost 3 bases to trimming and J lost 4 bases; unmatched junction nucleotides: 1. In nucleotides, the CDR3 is TGTGCCAGCAGTGAGACAGGGGGATACAATGAGCAGTTCTTC. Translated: CASSETGGYNEQFF.

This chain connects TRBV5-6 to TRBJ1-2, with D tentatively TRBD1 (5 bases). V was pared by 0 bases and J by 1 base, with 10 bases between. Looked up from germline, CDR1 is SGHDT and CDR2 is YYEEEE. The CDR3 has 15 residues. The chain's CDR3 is CASSLAPGLNYGYTF. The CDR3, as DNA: TGTGCCAGCAGCTTGGCTCCGGGACTTAACTATGGCTACACCTTC. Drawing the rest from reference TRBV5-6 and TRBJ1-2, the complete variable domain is DAGVTQSPTHLIKTRGQQVTLRCSPKSGHDTVSWYQQALGQGPQFIFQYYEEEERQRGNFPDRFSGHQFPNYSSELNVNALLLGDSALYLCASSLAPGLNYGYTFGSGTRLTVV.

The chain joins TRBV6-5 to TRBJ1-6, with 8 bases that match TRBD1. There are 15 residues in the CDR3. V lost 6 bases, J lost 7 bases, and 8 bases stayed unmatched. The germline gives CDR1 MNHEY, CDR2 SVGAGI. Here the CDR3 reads CASSKGTGRNSPLHF. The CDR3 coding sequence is TGTGCCAGCAGCAAAGGGACAGGAAGAAATTCACCCCTCCACTTT.